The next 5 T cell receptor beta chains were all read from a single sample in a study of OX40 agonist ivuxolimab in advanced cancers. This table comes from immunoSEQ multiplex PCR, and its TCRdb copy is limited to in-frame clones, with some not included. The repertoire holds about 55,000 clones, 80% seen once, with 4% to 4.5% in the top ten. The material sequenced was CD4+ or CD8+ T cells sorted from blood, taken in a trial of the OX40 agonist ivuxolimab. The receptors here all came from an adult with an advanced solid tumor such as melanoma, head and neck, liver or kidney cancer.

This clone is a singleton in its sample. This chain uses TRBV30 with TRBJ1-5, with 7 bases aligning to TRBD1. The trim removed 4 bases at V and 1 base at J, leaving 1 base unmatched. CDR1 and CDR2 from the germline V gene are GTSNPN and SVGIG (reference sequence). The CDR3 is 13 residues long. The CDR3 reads CAWNRGSNQPQHF. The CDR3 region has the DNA TGTGCCTGGAACAGGGGAAGCAATCAGCCCCAGCATTTT.

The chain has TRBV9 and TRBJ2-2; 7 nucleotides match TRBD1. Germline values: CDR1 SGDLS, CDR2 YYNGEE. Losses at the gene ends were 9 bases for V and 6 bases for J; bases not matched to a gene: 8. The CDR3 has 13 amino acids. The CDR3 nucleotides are TGTGCCACCCGACAGGGTATCTCCGGGGAGCTGTTTTTT. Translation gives CATRQGISGELFF.

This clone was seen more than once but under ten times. The CDR3 sequence is CASRRLAGGTANYEQYF. The CDR3 DNA reads TGTGCCAGCAGGAGACTAGCGGGAGGTACCGCTAACTACGAGCAGTACTTC. V gene TRBV7-9 combines with J gene TRBJ2-7; 13 bases align to TRBD2. Germline V gene lookup returns CDR1 SEHNR and CDR2 FQNEAQ (reference sequence). The CDR3 runs to 17 residues. V lost 6 bases and J lost 3; bases outside the gene matches: 11.

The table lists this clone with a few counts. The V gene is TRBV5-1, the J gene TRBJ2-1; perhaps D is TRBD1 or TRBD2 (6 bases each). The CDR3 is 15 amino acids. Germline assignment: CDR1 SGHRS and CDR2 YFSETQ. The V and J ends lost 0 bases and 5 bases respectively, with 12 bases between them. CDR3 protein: CASSLATGGHNEQFF. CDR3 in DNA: TGCGCCAGCAGCTTGGCGACTGGGGGGCACAATGAGCAGTTCTTC.

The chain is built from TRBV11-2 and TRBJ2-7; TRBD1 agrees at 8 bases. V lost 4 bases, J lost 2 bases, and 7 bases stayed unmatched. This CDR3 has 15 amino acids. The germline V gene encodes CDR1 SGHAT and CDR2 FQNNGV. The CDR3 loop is CASSSSTGAAYEQYF. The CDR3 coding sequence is TGTGCCAGCAGCTCTTCGACAGGGGCGGCCTACGAGCAGTACTTC.